The entry that follows covers one TCR beta chain sequence. The V end lost 6 bases, the J end lost 0 bases, and 11 bases lay between the germline ends. CDR3 length: 14 residues. The V gene's germline CDR1 is MNHEY and CDR2 SMNVEV (reference sequence). The data are from a study of control samples from healthy donors and cancer patients. TCRdb's copy holds only in-frame clones and misses some; the assay was immunoSEQ multiplex PCR. Among tens of thousands of clones listed, around 84% were seen once. The genes are TRBV27 and TRBJ1-2; no definite D call. The sequence was collected from a man aged 60 to 69 with colorectal cancer. Sequencing was performed on PBMCs. The CDR3 nucleotides are TGTGCCAGCAGCAAAATACAAGCTAACTATGGCTACACCTTC. Amino acids: CASSKIQANYGYTF.